One sample yielded the 23 T cell receptor beta chains listed below, sequenced in a study of cytomegalovirus exposure and HLA in healthy donors. This PCR relied on a set of 60 Vbeta primers and 13 Jbeta primers. TCRdb's table, derived via immunoSEQ multiplex PCR, lists solely in-frame clones and lacks some. In the table there are 120,000 or so clones, 8% to 11% of which are singletons. Sequenced input: PBMCs. Receptors originate from a young woman in good health and CMV-seropositive.

The J gene is TRBJ2-2, the V gene TRBV6-1; tentatively, D is TRBD1 (6 bases). Germline values: CDR1 MNHNS, CDR2 SASEGT. Deletions cut 6 bases from V and 1 base from J, with 9 bases between. This CDR3 region has 14 residues. CDR3 residues: CASRDSLNTGELFF. CDR3 nucleotides: TGTGCCAGCAGGGACAGCCTGAACACCGGGGAGCTGTTTTTT.

This clone appeared a few times. The chain has TRBV7-2 and TRBJ2-7; tentatively, D is TRBD2 (5 bases). The germline CDR1 and CDR2 sequences are SGHTA and FQGNSA. The CDR3 contains 14 residues. Trimming took off 8 bases at V and 4 bases at J, with 18 bases between the two ends. The CDR3 nucleotides are TGTGCCAGCGGGGTTTCGGGGTTACCTTACGAGCAGTACTTC. Translation gives CASGVSGLPYEQYF.

This clone was counted a few times. The chain has TRBV7-4 and TRBJ2-5, with a possible D match to TRBD2 (7 bases). Looked up from germline, CDR1 is SGHVT and CDR2 is SQSDAQ. The CDR3 spans 19 residues. V lost 5 bases and J lost 5, with 30 bases in between. The CDR3 bases are TGTGCCAGCAGCCAAACGGGGGGCGGGAGAAGGGGGACGGGTGAGACCCAGTACTTC. Protein sequence: CASSQTGGGRRGTGETQYF. Combining the CDR3 with reference TRBV7-4 and TRBJ2-5 gives the whole variable domain GAGVSQSPRYKVAKRGRDVALRCDSISGHVTLYWYRQTLGQGSEVLTYSQSDAQRDKSGRPSGRFSAERPERSVSTLKIQRTEQGDSAVYLCASSQTGGGRRGTGETQYFGPGTRLLVL.

This clone came up a few times. The chain joins TRBV5-4 to TRBJ1-1, with 8 bases that match TRBD1. Germline CDR1 SGHNT, CDR2 YYREEE (reference sequence). This CDR3 is built from 14 residues. The trim removed 0 bases at V and 5 bases at J, leaving 3 bases unmatched. The CDR3 nucleotides read TGTGCCAGCAGCTTGGGGACAGGGATTACTGAAGCTTTCTTT. Amino acid sequence: CASSLGTGITEAFF. The whole variable domain, filled in from reference TRBV5-4 and TRBJ1-1, reads ETGVTQSPTHLIKTRGQQVTLRCSSQSGHNTVSWYQQALGQGPQFIFQYYREEENGRGNFPPRFSGLQFPNYSSELNVNALELDDSALYLCASSLGTGITEAFFGQGTRLTVV.

The rearrangement uses TRBV18 and TRBJ1-1; TRBD1 matches at 8 bases. The junction had 5 bases not matched to a gene; V was cut back by 7 bases and J by 1 base. CDR3 length: 14 residues. Germline CDR1 and CDR2: KGHSH and LQKENI. The CDR3: CASLGTGQNTEAFF. The DNA of the CDR3 is TGTGCCAGCTTAGGGACAGGACAGAACACTGAAGCTTTCTTT.

The V and J genes are TRBV5-4 and TRBJ1-2; weak D call: TRBD1 (6 bases). The CDR3 loop spans 13 amino acids. Per germline, CDR1 SGHNT and CDR2 YYREEE (reference sequence). The germline V and J ends were trimmed by 3 bases and 6 bases, with 12 bases remaining between them. DNA of the CDR3: TGTGCCAGCAGCTCGTGGGAGGGGGATGGCTACACCTTC. It specifies CASSSWEGDGYTF.

This clone was seen more than once but under ten times. The gene calls are TRBV28 and TRBJ1-2, with D possibly being TRBD1 (5 bases). V dropped 6 bases and J dropped 4 bases, with 18 bases sitting between them. The germline V gene has CDR1 MDHEN and CDR2 SYDVKM. This CDR3 region has 15 residues. The CDR3 region is CASRGEVPLAYGYTF. In DNA, the CDR3 is TGTGCCAGCAGGGGGGAGGTTCCGCTGGCCTATGGCTACACCTTC.

The V and J genes are TRBV28 and TRBJ2-7, with 11 positions matching TRBD1. V shed 6 bases, J shed 7 bases, and the junction held 5 bases outside the gene matches. The CDR3 runs to 13 residues. Germline CDR1 reads MDHEN; CDR2 reads SYDVKM. The CDR3 DNA is TGTGCCAGCAGCCCGGGACAGGGGGGGGAGCAGTACTTC. It encodes CASSPGQGGEQYF.

The sample holds a few counts of this clone. CDR3: CASSYGTGLISYGYTF. CDR3 DNA sequence: TGTGCCAGCAGTTACGGGACAGGGCTGATCTCCTATGGCTACACCTTC. The rearrangement joins TRBV6-5 to TRBJ1-2; 9 positions match TRBD1. CDR1 and CDR2 (germline): MNHEY, SVGAGI. The J segment lost 4 bases and the V segment lost 2 bases, leaving 8 bases of the junction unmatched. The CDR3 length is 16 residues.

This clone has just a few counts. The V gene is TRBV15, the J gene TRBJ1-2; 8 nucleotides align to TRBD1. Per germline, CDR1 LNHNV and CDR2 YYDKDF (reference sequence). This CDR3 is 16 amino acids long. Germline trimming cut 3 bases from V and 4 bases from J; bases unmatched to any gene: 10. This CDR3 is CATSRDRVIIPYGYTF. As DNA, the CDR3 is TGTGCCACCAGCAGGGACAGGGTGATAATCCCCTATGGCTACACCTTC.

A few counts support this clone. This chain connects TRBV5-4 to TRBJ2-7, with D tentatively TRBD2 (5 bases). The V end lost 4 bases, the J end lost 1 base, and 12 bases lay between the germline ends. The CDR3 consists of 14 residues. CDR1 is SGHNT and CDR2 is YYREEE in the germline V gene (reference sequence). The CDR3, as DNA: TGTGCCAGCAGCCCGAGTCGGGGATCCTACGAGCAGTACTTC. As protein: CASSPSRGSYEQYF.

The rearrangement joins TRBV11-3 to TRBJ2-5, with D possibly TRBD2 on 6 matching bases. The V end was cut by 4 bases, the J end by 5 bases, with 11 bases between. The CDR3 is 13 residues long. Germline-derived CDR1 and CDR2 are SGHNT and YENEEA. CDR3 protein: CASSSGSAETQYF. The CDR3 DNA sequence: TGTGCCAGCAGCTCCGGGAGTGCGGAGACCCAGTACTTC.

This clone was picked up a small number of times. J is TRBJ2-1 and V is TRBV9; D is perhaps TRBD1 (6 bases). The V end lost 4 bases, the J end lost 6 bases, and 14 bases lay between the germline ends. The germline V gene has CDR1 SGDLS and CDR2 YYNGEE. The CDR3 length is 14 residues. The CDR3 here is CASSTRTARNEQFF. DNA of the CDR3: TGTGCCAGCAGCACCCGGACAGCCCGCAATGAGCAGTTCTTC.

The table lists this clone with a few counts. CDR3 sequence: CASSPGLAESSYEQYF. CDR3 bases: TGTGCCAGCAGCCCGGGACTAGCGGAGAGCTCCTACGAGCAGTACTTC. The chain is built from TRBV7-8 and TRBJ2-7, with TRBD2 matching over 11 bases. Germline V CDR1 and CDR2: SGHVS, FQNEAQ. The J segment lost 0 bases and the V segment lost 5 bases, leaving 6 bases of the junction unmatched. The CDR3 runs to 16 residues.

As for this clone: The junction and the germline gene differ at one end; a read error may be behind it. V and J are TRBV7-7 and TRBJ2-5, with D possibly matching TRBD1 (5 bases). This CDR3 spans 15 amino acids. Germline V gene lookup returns CDR1 SSHAT and CDR2 FNYEAQ (reference sequence). In DNA form, the CDR3 reads TGTGCTAGCAGCGTTCTTGCTGGGGCGGACGAGACCCAGTACTTC. It specifies CASSVLAGADETQYF.

V is TRBV7-9 and J is TRBJ1-5; a weak D match, TRBD1 (6 bases). V lost 1 base and J 4 bases, leaving 20 bases between the germline ends. The length of the CDR3 is 18 residues. Germline V gene sequence: CDR1 SEHNR, CDR2 FQNEAQ (reference sequence). The DNA for the CDR3 is TGTGCCAGCAGCTTAGTATATTCGGGACAAGGTAGAAATCAGCCCCAGCATTTT. It is translated as CASSLVYSGQGRNQPQHF.

This clone was seen more than once but under ten times. The chain carries TRBV29-1 and TRBJ1-1; D is possibly TRBD1 (5 bases). Germline V gene data show CDR1 as SQVTM and CDR2 as ANQGSEA. Deletions cut 5 bases from V and 2 bases from J, with 9 bases between. CDR3 length: 12 amino acids. CDR3 residues: CSVRDSNTEAFF. DNA of the CDR3: TGCAGCGTTCGTGACAGCAACACTGAAGCTTTCTTT.

This clone was found a few times. The rearrangement joins TRBV2 to TRBJ1-2, with a tentative D call TRBD1 (5 bases). V was trimmed by 5 bases and J by 6 bases, leaving 19 bases between them. Germline CDR1 reads SNHLY; CDR2 reads FYNNEI. The CDR3 consists of 15 residues. The CDR3: CASSLNPGLSDGYTF. The CDR3 nucleotides are TGTGCCAGCAGTTTAAATCCAGGGCTGTCGGATGGCTACACCTTC.

The chain has TRBV13 and TRBJ2-1; a weak D match, TRBD2 (6 bases). CDR1 is PRHDT, CDR2 FYEKMQ, per germline (reference sequence). The CDR3 consists of 15 residues. V shed 2 bases and J shed 4 bases, with 12 bases lying between them. CDR3 sequence reads: CASSLNSGKYNEQFF. The CDR3 region has the DNA TGTGCCAGCAGCTTAAATAGCGGTAAATACAATGAGCAGTTCTTC.

This clone was observed a handful of times. This rearrangement joins TRBV27 to TRBJ2-5, with D hard to call. Deletions cut 6 bases from V and 2 bases from J, with 16 bases between. This CDR3 is 15 amino acids long. The germline gives CDR1 MNHEY, CDR2 SMNVEV (reference sequence). CDR3 sequence: CASSPMNPTQETQYF. CDR3 sequence (DNA): TGTGCCAGCAGCCCGATGAATCCTACTCAAGAGACCCAGTACTTC.

A few counts support this clone. J is TRBJ2-7 and V is TRBV7-9, with 7 bases identical to TRBD2. Per germline, CDR1 SEHNR and CDR2 FQNEAQ (reference sequence). This CDR3 has 15 amino acids. Trimming cost V 1 base and J 6 bases; bases outside gene matches: 9. In nucleotides, the CDR3 is TGTGCCAGCAGCTTAGGTGGCGGGAGTCTCTCCGAGCAGTACTTC. Translated, it gives CASSLGGGSLSEQYF.

The J gene is TRBJ1-5, the V gene TRBV19; unclear D gene. Germline loops: CDR1 LNHDA, CDR2 SQIVND (reference sequence). V lost 1 base, J lost 9 bases, and 16 bases lay in between. The CDR3 has 15 amino acids. In DNA, the CDR3 is TGTGCCAGTAGTATAGGGGCCGGTTCGGTGTGGCCCCAGCATTTT. Protein product: CASSIGAGSVWPQHF. Looking up the rest from reference TRBV19 and TRBJ1-5 gives the full variable domain: DGGITQSPKYLFRKEGQNVTLSCEQNLNHDAMYWYRQDPGQGLRLIYYSQIVNDFQKGDIAEGYSVSREKKESFPLTVTSAQKNPTAFYLCASSIGAGSVWPQHFGDGTRLSIL.

This clone was seen only a few times. V and J are TRBV4-1 and TRBJ1-5, with D unresolved. Trimming took off 1 base at V and 7 bases at J, with 8 bases between the two ends. The CDR3 runs 13 residues. Germline CDR1 MGHRA, CDR2 YSYEKL. This CDR3 is CASSQGGVQPQHF. The CDR3 nucleotides read TGCGCCAGCAGCCAAGGGGGAGTACAGCCCCAGCATTTT.